Listed here are 25 T cell receptor beta chains from one sample, sequenced in a study of blood T cell repertoires in COVID-19. Libraries were prepared by immunoSEQ multiplex PCR; TCRdb keeps only in-frame clonotypes and omits some of them. Here the sample spans about 140,000 clones, around 90% being singletons. Sequenced sample: peripheral blood. These receptors were obtained from a man aged 65-85 years with acute or convalescent COVID-19.

Here the CDR3 reads CSASKGDIYNSPLHF. The CDR3 nucleotides read TGCAGTGCTAGTAAGGGGGACATCTATAATTCACCCCTCCACTTT. The gene calls are TRBV20-1 and TRBJ1-6; weak D call: TRBD1 (6 bases). The length of the CDR3 is 15 residues. V was shortened by 3 bases and J by 3 bases, with 12 bases between the two germline ends. CDR1 is DFQATT and CDR2 is SNEGSKA in the germline V gene (reference sequence).

The rearrangement links TRBV24-1 to TRBJ1-2; D ambiguous. Germline CDR1 reads KGHDR; CDR2 reads SFDVKD. V lost 3 bases and J 0 bases, leaving 7 bases between the germline ends. The CDR3 runs 14 residues. DNA for the CDR3: TGTGCCACCAGTGATACCGGGACTAACTATGGCTACACCTTC. Its protein is CATSDTGTNYGYTF.

The rearrangement joins TRBV28 to TRBJ1-3; D gene uncertain. V was shortened by 5 bases and J by 3 bases, with 8 bases between the two germline ends. The length of the CDR3 is 13 residues. Germline V gives CDR1 MDHEN, CDR2 SYDVKM. The CDR3 nucleotides read TGTGCCAGCAGTGAGGGTGGTGGAAACACCATATATTTT. Its translation is CASSEGGGNTIYF.

This chain uses TRBV6-5 with TRBJ1-1, with 10 bases aligning to TRBD1. The CDR3 extends over 15 amino acids. Germline CDR1 is MNHEY and CDR2 is SVGAGI. The ends lost 6 bases at V and 6 bases at J; junction bases unmatched: 10. The CDR3 region has the DNA TGTGCCAGCAGCACGGTGGGACAGGGGTATCCTGAAGCTTTCTTT. Translation: CASSTVGQGYPEAFF.

CDR3 sequence: CASSRGQGPIETQYF. The CDR3 DNA sequence: TGTGCCAGCAGCCGCGGACAGGGCCCCATCGAGACCCAGTACTTC. The V call is TRBV6-5, the J call TRBJ2-5; TRBD1 agrees at 8 bases. V was clipped by 6 bases and J by 5 bases; unmatched bases: 11. This CDR3 is 15 amino acids long. From germline, CDR1 is MNHEY and CDR2 SVGAGI.

CDR3 coding DNA: TGTGCCAGCTCACCAGGACAGGCCTACAATGAGCAGTTCTTC. Its protein product is CASSPGQAYNEQFF. The chain couples TRBV18 to TRBJ2-1, with TRBD1 matching over 7 bases. CDR1 and CDR2 from the germline V gene are KGHSH and LQKENI. The CDR3 spans 14 residues. V shed 2 bases and J 2 bases; nucleotides not matched to a gene: 0.

This clone has a handful of counts. This sample includes further DNA sequences coding for the same CDR3. The J gene is TRBJ1-2, the V gene TRBV5-1; 8 bases fit TRBD1. Germline CDR1 is SGHRS and CDR2 is YFSETQ. This CDR3 contains 14 residues. V dropped 0 bases and J dropped 8; count of bases not matched to a gene: 6. This CDR3 is CASSLGGQGNGYTF. In DNA form, the CDR3 reads TGCGCCAGCAGCTTGGGAGGACAGGGAAACGGCTACACCTTC.

V is TRBV3-1 (or the pseudogene TRBV3-2) and J is TRBJ2-1, with TRBD1 matching over 12 bases. The germline CDR1 and CDR2 sequences are LGHDT and YNNKEL (reference sequence). Trimming removed 4 bases from V and 8 bases from J; junction bases left unmatched: 9. CDR3 length equals 16 residues. The CDR3 nucleotides read TGTGCCAGCAGCCCGGAGGGGGACAGGGGGCATTATGAGCAGTTCTTC. Its protein is CASSPEGDRGHYEQFF.

The CDR3 region is CATSRSGTGGRNTEAFF. In nucleotides, the CDR3 is TGTGCCACCAGCAGATCCGGGACAGGGGGCAGGAACACTGAAGCTTTCTTT. The chain employs TRBV15 and TRBJ1-1; 12 positions agree with TRBD1. Germline values: CDR1 LNHNV, CDR2 YYDKDF (reference sequence). The CDR3 consists of 17 residues. V lost 2 bases, J lost 1 base, and 5 bases stayed unmatched.

The chain joins TRBV19 to TRBJ1-6, with D tentatively TRBD1 (6 bases). Germline values: CDR1 LNHDA, CDR2 SQIVND (reference sequence). Trimming removed 5 bases at V and 7 bases at J, with 9 bases between. The CDR3 spans 13 residues. CDR3 region: CASSQGLNSPLHF. Here the CDR3 DNA reads TGTGCCAGTAGTCAGGGGCTCAATTCACCCCTCCACTTT.

CDR3 amino acids: CASRRQGLNTEAFF. Here the CDR3 DNA reads TGTGCCAGCAGAAGACAGGGATTGAACACTGAAGCTTTCTTT. V gene TRBV11-2 combines with J gene TRBJ1-1; 7 nucleotides align to TRBD1. V lost 6 bases, J lost 0 bases, and 4 bases stayed unmatched. Per germline, CDR1 SGHAT and CDR2 FQNNGV. The CDR3 loop spans 14 amino acids.

The chain employs TRBV5-6 and TRBJ1-4; the D is unclear. Germline V gene sequence: CDR1 SGHDT, CDR2 YYEEEE. CDR3 length: 15 amino acids. The V end lost 1 base, the J end lost 0 bases, and 7 bases lay between the germline ends. DNA for the CDR3: TGTGCCAGCAGCTTGACTCCCGCAACTAATGAAAAACTGTTTTTT. Translation: CASSLTPATNEKLFF.

The gene calls are TRBV9 and TRBJ1-6; 7 nucleotides line up with TRBD1. The CDR3 spans 12 residues. The ends lost 4 bases at V and 8 bases at J; junction bases unmatched: 0. The germline CDR1 and CDR2 sequences are SGDLS and YYNGEE. In nucleotides, the CDR3 is TGTGCCAGCAGCAGGGGGCATTCACCCCTCCACTTT. The encoded protein is CASSRGHSPLHF.

This clone was recorded a few times. The J gene is TRBJ1-2, the V gene TRBV3-1 (or the pseudogene TRBV3-2); TRBD1 might be the D (5 bases). V lost 1 base and J 7 bases, leaving 7 bases between the germline ends. CDR3 size: 12 residues. In germline, CDR1 is LGHDT, CDR2 YNNKEL (reference sequence). CDR3 region: CASSQVGGGYTF. For the CDR3, the DNA is TGTGCCAGCAGCCAAGTCGGGGGTGGCTACACCTTC.

This clone has a handful of counts. This CDR3 is CASIRNRASNQPQHF. The CDR3 DNA follows: TGTGCCAGTATTAGGAACAGGGCGAGCAATCAGCCCCAGCATTTT. This chain links TRBV19 with TRBJ1-5, with D perhaps TRBD1 (6 bases). The V end lost 7 bases, the J end lost 1 base, and 14 bases lay between the germline ends. Germline CDR1 reads LNHDA; CDR2 reads SQIVND (reference sequence). The CDR3 loop spans 15 amino acids.

This CDR3 is CASSSGRENSGANVLTF. The CDR3 DNA reads as TGTGCCAGTTCTAGCGGGAGGGAGAACTCTGGGGCCAACGTCCTGACTTTC. The rearrangement links TRBV19 to TRBJ2-6; 12 bases map to TRBD2. Losses at the gene ends were 8 bases for V and 0 bases for J; bases not matched to a gene: 5. Germline CDR1 is LNHDA and CDR2 is SQIVND (reference sequence). The CDR3 has 17 residues. The complete variable domain, with remaining parts taken from reference TRBV19 and TRBJ2-6, reads DGGITQSPKYLFRKEGQNVTLSCEQNLNHDAMYWYRQDPGQGLRLIYYSQIVNDFQKGDIAEGYSVSREKKESFPLTVTSAQKNPTAFYLCASSSGRENSGANVLTFGAGSRLTVL.

J is TRBJ2-7 and V is TRBV12-3 or TRBV12-4, with 7 nucleotides matching TRBD1. Trimming took 5 bases from V and 2 from J; bases not matched to a gene: 3. CDR3 length: 13 residues. CDR3 residues: CASSRTGTYEQYF. As DNA, the CDR3 is TGTGCCAGCAGTCGGACAGGAACCTACGAGCAGTACTTC.

The J gene is TRBJ2-5, the V gene TRBV9, with TRBD1 matching over 8 bases. The CDR3 covers 15 residues. The germline CDR1 and CDR2 sequences are SGDLS and YYNGEE. V was clipped by 3 bases and J by 5 bases; unmatched bases: 9. The CDR3 bases are TGTGCCAGCAGCGCCGACAGGGGAGGTGGGGAGACCCAGTACTTC. It codes for CASSADRGGGETQYF.

The V and J genes are TRBV7-9 and TRBJ1-1; D is unclear. V was trimmed by 4 bases and J by 0 bases, leaving 9 bases between them. Germline V gives CDR1 SEHNR, CDR2 FQNEAQ (reference sequence). The CDR3 has 14 residues. The CDR3 DNA follows: TGTGCCAGCAGCTCACAGACGGTGAACACTGAAGCTTTCTTT. Translation: CASSSQTVNTEAFF.

The chain carries TRBV4-1 and TRBJ2-7, with D possibly matching TRBD1 (6 bases). This CDR3 contains 17 residues. Trimming shortened V by 0 bases and J by 0 bases, and 15 bases separated the two germline ends. CDR1 MGHRA and CDR2 YSYEKL come from the germline V gene. The CDR3 nucleotides are TGCGCCAGCAGCCAAGAGGGAAACAGGGCCATCTCCTACGAGCAGTACTTC. It codes for CASSQEGNRAISYEQYF.

The chain is built from TRBV6-2 or TRBV6-3 and TRBJ2-1; maybe TRBD2 (5 bases). Germline V lookup: CDR1 MNHEY, CDR2 SVGEGT. The CDR3 length is 16 residues. Deletions cut 6 bases from V and 0 bases from J, with 15 bases between. CDR3 protein: CASSPWTDPSYNEQFF. In DNA form, the CDR3 reads TGTGCCAGCAGCCCTTGGACTGACCCCTCCTACAATGAGCAGTTCTTC.

The chain is built from TRBV29-1 and TRBJ1-1; 7 bases match TRBD1. The J segment lost 1 base and the V segment lost 6 bases, leaving 2 bases of the junction unmatched. This CDR3 is built from 12 residues. Germline V gene sequence: CDR1 SQVTM, CDR2 ANQGSEA. CDR3 DNA sequence: TGCAGCGTAGACAGGGAGAACACTGAAGCTTTCTTT. Translating it yields CSVDRENTEAFF.

The gene calls are TRBV7-8 and TRBJ2-1; perhaps TRBD1 as D (6 bases). This CDR3 has 13 residues. The germline V and J ends were trimmed by 3 bases and 5 bases, with 8 bases remaining between them. CDR1 and CDR2 from the germline V gene are SGHVS and FQNEAQ. The CDR3 DNA reads TGTGCCAGCAGCTTCGACAGGAACAATGAGCAGTTCTTC. Protein product: CASSFDRNNEQFF.

The V call is TRBV3-1 (or the pseudogene TRBV3-2), the J call TRBJ2-3; D gene unclear. The germline V gene encodes CDR1 LGHDT and CDR2 YNNKEL (reference sequence). CDR3 length: 14 residues. The germline V and J ends were trimmed by 1 base and 5 bases, with 10 bases remaining between them. This CDR3 is CASSQGYRGDTQYF. As DNA, the CDR3 is TGTGCCAGCAGCCAAGGGTACCGCGGAGATACGCAGTATTTT.

This sequence joins TRBV7-9 and TRBJ2-2, with D unresolved. Trimming shortened V by 1 base and J by 1 base, and 7 bases separated the two germline ends. The CDR3 contains 15 residues. CDR1 and CDR2 (germline): SEHNR, FQNEAQ (reference sequence). CDR3 protein: CASSLGYGNTGELFF. In nucleotides, the CDR3 is TGTGCCAGCAGCTTAGGTTACGGGAACACCGGGGAGCTGTTTTTT. The full variable domain, with the rest looked up from reference TRBV7-9 and TRBJ2-2, is DTGVSQNPRHKITKRGQNVTFRCDPISEHNRLYWYRQTLGQGPEFLTYFQNEAQLEKSRLLSDRFSAERPKGSFSTLEIQRTEQGDSAMYLCASSLGYGNTGELFFGEGSRLTVL.